Listed here are 32 T cell receptor beta chains from one sample, sequenced in a study of beta chain features in type 1 diabetes. Isolated RNA was reverse transcribed in full, so expressed TCRB transcripts were sequenced. Sequenced by immunoSEQ multiplex PCR; TCRdb stores in-frame clones only, minus some. This sample carries some 270,000 clones, roughly 8% of them seen once, and the ten largest clones take roughly 1%. The specimen sequenced was central memory CD4+ T cells from blood. These receptor sequences come from a woman between 18 and 30 years old in good health.

The chain has TRBV11-2 and TRBJ1-6; 7 bases map to TRBD1. The germline gives CDR1 SGHAT, CDR2 FQNNGV. The CDR3 is made up of 13 amino acids. After removal of 5 bases from V and 10 bases from J, the junction contained 5 bases not matched to a gene. This chain's CDR3 is CASSSDRESPLHF. The CDR3 nucleotides are TGTGCCAGCAGCAGCGACAGGGAGTCACCCCTCCACTTT.

This clone was seen more than once but under ten times. This chain links TRBV2 with TRBJ2-3; tentative D call: TRBD2 (6 bases). Germline V gene data show CDR1 as SNHLY and CDR2 as FYNNEI. The CDR3 is 12 amino acids. The CDR3 loop is CASGGPADTQYF. The CDR3 DNA is TGTGCGAGCGGAGGGCCAGCAGATACGCAGTATTTT. The full variable domain, its missing parts supplied by reference TRBV2 and TRBJ2-3, is EPEVTQTPSHQVTQMGQEVILRCVPISNHLYFYWYRQILGQKVEFLVSFYNNEISEKSEIFDDQFSVERPDGSNFTLKIRSTKLEDSAMYFCASGGPADTQYFGPGTRLTVL.

The chain carries TRBV30 and TRBJ1-1; 7 bases line up with TRBD1. V lost 3 bases and J lost 5; bases outside the gene matches: 6. CDR3 size: 13 residues. Germline CDR1 and CDR2: GTSNPN and SVGIG (reference sequence). Here the CDR3 reads CAWRRTGFTEAFF. CDR3 nucleotides: TGTGCCTGGAGGCGGACAGGTTTTACTGAAGCTTTCTTT.

This clone came up a few times. The chain has TRBV5-6 and TRBJ1-1; the match to TRBD1 covers 8 bases. The germline V gene has CDR1 SGHDT and CDR2 YYEEEE. This CDR3 has 16 residues. V shed 4 bases and J 3 bases; nucleotides not matched to a gene: 11. The CDR3 DNA is TGTGCCAGCAGCGCCCCCTTGACAGGGGATCACACTGAAGCTTTCTTT. Translation gives CASSAPLTGDHTEAFF.

This clone was observed at least ten times. This chain connects TRBV18 to TRBJ2-7, with D perhaps TRBD1 (7 bases). V dropped 6 bases and J dropped 7 bases, with 16 bases sitting between them. CDR1 is KGHSH and CDR2 is LQKENI in the germline V gene. This CDR3 is 13 amino acids long. DNA of the CDR3: TGTGCCAGCTCCCCTGTACAGGGGAGGGAGCAGTACGTC. It specifies CASSPVQGREQYV.

This clone was observed a handful of times. V gene TRBV19 combines with J gene TRBJ2-1; 10 positions match TRBD1. Looked up from germline, CDR1 is LNHDA and CDR2 is SQIVND (reference sequence). J was trimmed by 8 bases and V by 3 bases; bases with no gene match: 7. CDR3 length: 15 residues. As DNA, the CDR3 is TGTGCCAGTAGTATGCGACAGGGGGCAAGGGATGAGCAGTTCTTC. Protein sequence: CASSMRQGARDEQFF.

This clone was detected a few times. V gene TRBV7-3 combines with J gene TRBJ2-1; D gene uncertain. CDR3 length: 14 residues. Trimming left V 2 bases short and J 9 bases short, with 14 bases between. Germline assignment: CDR1 SGHTA and CDR2 FQGTGA. The CDR3 loop is CASSLGAHSIEQFF. The CDR3, as DNA: TGTGCCAGCAGCTTAGGAGCTCACTCGATTGAGCAGTTCTTC.

This clone has ten or more counts. The chain recombines TRBV7-2 with TRBJ2-3; the match to TRBD1 covers 8 bases. CDR1 is SGHTA and CDR2 is FQGNSA in the germline V gene. V was pared by 7 bases and J by 3 bases, with 9 bases of the junction left unmatched. The CDR3 contains 15 residues. The CDR3 here is CASKRGTGSTDTQYF. CDR3 bases: TGTGCCAGCAAGCGAGGGACAGGTTCTACAGATACGCAGTATTTT.

V and J are TRBV7-2 and TRBJ2-1; a weak D match, TRBD2 (7 bases). The CDR3 covers 14 residues. Per the germline V gene, CDR1 is SGHTA and CDR2 is FQGNSA. Trimming stripped 8 bases from V and 9 bases from J, with 20 bases between. The CDR3 region is CASGRGGGDSEQFF. The CDR3 nucleotides are TGTGCCAGCGGCCGCGGGGGCGGTGATAGTGAGCAGTTCTTC. Full variable domain (rest looked up from reference TRBV7-2 and TRBJ2-1): GAGVSQSPSNKVTEKGKDVELRCDPISGHTALYWYRQSLGQGLEFLIYFQGNSAPDKSGLPSDRFSAERTGGSVSTLTIQRTQQEDSAVYLCASGRGGGDSEQFFGPGTRLTVL.

Worth noting for this clone: At one end the junction does not follow the germline gene, possibly because of a read error. This sequence joins TRBV11-1 and TRBJ1-2; D gene ambiguous. CDR3 length: 15 amino acids. Germline V gives CDR1 SGHAT, CDR2 FQDESV (reference sequence). The CDR3 sequence: CASSIAAGASYGYTF. In DNA, the CDR3 is TGTGCCAGCAGCATAGCCGCGGGTGCTTCCTATGGCTACACCTTC.

V and J are TRBV7-9 and TRBJ1-1; 8 nucleotides agree with TRBD1. V shed 7 bases, J shed 0 bases, and the junction held 7 bases outside the gene matches. This CDR3 is 15 amino acids long. Germline V gene lookup returns CDR1 SEHNR and CDR2 FQNEAQ (reference sequence). The CDR3 loop is CASTGAGGLNTEAFF. The CDR3 DNA sequence: TGTGCCAGCACGGGGGCAGGGGGCTTGAACACTGAAGCTTTCTTT.

This clone was seen a handful of times. This rearrangement joins TRBV29-1 to TRBJ2-5; 9 bases line up with TRBD1. V lost 4 bases, J lost 4 bases, and 13 bases stayed unmatched. The CDR3 contains 16 residues. Per the germline V gene, CDR1 is SQVTM and CDR2 is ANQGSEA. The CDR3 nucleotides read TGCAGCGTTGTTCGGGGGACAGGGAAAGGTGGAGAGACCCAGTACTTC. This gives the protein CSVVRGTGKGGETQYF. Full variable domain (rest looked up from reference TRBV29-1 and TRBJ2-5): SAVISQKPSRDICQRGTSLTIQCQVDSQVTMMFWYRQQPGQSLTLIATANQGSEATYESGFVIDKFPISRPNLTFSTLTVSNMSPEDSSIYLCSVVRGTGKGGETQYFGPGTRLLVL.

The table lists this clone with many counts. CDR3 in DNA: TGTGCCAGCAGCGCTTCGGGGGCGGAGACCCAGTACTTC. Translated, it gives CASSASGAETQYF. The chain recombines TRBV7-9 with TRBJ2-5; D is possibly TRBD1 or TRBD2 (6 bases each). Germline CDR1 SEHNR, CDR2 FQNEAQ (reference sequence). Trimming removed 5 bases at V and 5 bases at J, with 12 bases between. There are 13 residues in the CDR3.

This clone was counted between two and nine times. The V gene is TRBV7-6, the J gene TRBJ1-5, with D perhaps matching TRBD1 (5 bases). Trimming took off 4 bases at V and 4 bases at J, with 17 bases between the two ends. The CDR3 is 16 amino acids. CDR1 and CDR2 from the germline V gene are SGHVS and FNYEAQ. DNA for the CDR3: TGTGCCAGCAGCTCAACTCAGGGAAGAGGGAATCAGCCCCAGCATTTT. Protein product: CASSSTQGRGNQPQHF.

V and J are TRBV6-1 and TRBJ2-7; D is unresolved. V gave up 4 bases and J gave up 6 bases, with 13 bases separating them. Per the germline V gene, CDR1 is MNHNS and CDR2 is SASEGT. The CDR3 runs 13 residues. The CDR3 bases are TGTGCCAGCAGTGCCTTCCTGAGGCCCGAGCAGTACTTC. Translating gives CASSAFLRPEQYF.

This chain uses TRBV7-9 with TRBJ2-1; 12 bases are shared with TRBD2. The CDR3 has 16 amino acids. Germline V CDR1 and CDR2: SEHNR, FQNEAQ (reference sequence). The J segment lost 3 bases and the V segment lost 5 bases, leaving 5 bases of the junction unmatched. CDR3 region: CASSPLAGGNYNEQFF. In nucleotides, the CDR3 is TGTGCCAGCAGCCCTCTAGCGGGAGGGAACTACAATGAGCAGTTCTTC.

The sample holds a few counts of this clone. The chain links TRBV2 to TRBJ1-1; possibly TRBD1 for D (5 bases). Per germline, CDR1 SNHLY and CDR2 FYNNEI. The V and J ends lost 11 bases and 0 bases respectively, with 16 bases between them. The CDR3 has 14 residues. The CDR3 protein is CAGQTANMNTEAFF. CDR3 nucleotide sequence: TGTGCCGGCCAGACAGCAAACATGAACACTGAAGCTTTCTTT.

The J gene is TRBJ1-1, the V gene TRBV18; no firm D call. The V gene lost 3 bases and the J gene lost 3 bases, with 8 bases spanning the gap. Germline CDR1 and CDR2: KGHSH and LQKENI. This CDR3 has 13 residues. The CDR3 nucleotides read TGTGCCAGCTCACCGTACAAGTACACTGAAGCTTTCTTT. Its protein is CASSPYKYTEAFF.

This clone was detected a few times. Here the CDR3 reads CATWDRPYEQYF. CDR3 nucleotide sequence: TGTGCCACCTGGGACCGACCTTACGAGCAGTACTTC. The chain uses TRBV6-5 and TRBJ2-7; D assignment may be TRBD1 or TRBD2 (5 bases each). CDR3 length equals 12 residues. V was clipped by 10 bases and J by 4 bases, with 14 bases between them. Germline V gene data show CDR1 as MNHEY and CDR2 as SVGAGI.

This clone was detected only a few times. This sequence joins TRBV14 and TRBJ2-3; 7 nucleotides match TRBD2. V was clipped by 4 bases and J by 3 bases; unmatched bases: 7. The CDR3 spans 15 residues. Germline CDR1 reads SGHDN; CDR2 reads FVKESK. CDR3 loop: CASSRSGRGTDTQYF. CDR3 bases: TGTGCCAGCAGCCGAAGCGGGCGGGGGACAGATACGCAGTATTTT. Drawing the rest from reference TRBV14 and TRBJ2-3, the complete variable domain is EAGVTQFPSHSVIEKGQTVTLRCDPISGHDNLYWYRRVMGKEIKFLLHFVKESKQDESGMPNNRFLAERTGGTYSTLKVQPAELEDSGVYFCASSRSGRGTDTQYFGPGTRLTVL.

The chain couples TRBV5-6 to TRBJ2-1, with 8 nucleotides matching TRBD2. V shed 4 bases, J shed 3 bases, and the junction held 3 bases outside the gene matches. The CDR3 spans 14 residues. Germline V gene data show CDR1 as SGHDT and CDR2 as YYEEEE. DNA of the CDR3: TGTGCCAGCAGCCGGGAGGGGCTCTACAATGAGCAGTTCTTC. It translates to CASSREGLYNEQFF.

The chain carries TRBV7-8 and TRBJ2-2; weak D call: TRBD2 (5 bases). The germline V gene encodes CDR1 SGHVS and CDR2 FQNEAQ. This CDR3 comprises 15 residues. Trimming removed 2 bases from V and 3 bases from J, with 10 bases in between. The CDR3 spells CASSLTPGDTGELFF. CDR3 coding DNA: TGTGCCAGCAGCTTAACCCCCGGGGACACCGGGGAGCTGTTTTTT.

This clone was observed a few times. The CDR3 is CASYRQGHTEAFF. Written as DNA, the CDR3 is TGTGCCAGCTACCGACAGGGTCACACTGAAGCTTTCTTT. This chain links TRBV6-5 with TRBJ1-1; TRBD1 agrees at 7 bases. Germline lookup yields CDR1 MNHEY and CDR2 SVGAGI. J lost 3 bases, V lost 8 bases, and 6 bases had no gene match. This CDR3 is 13 amino acids long.

This clone was detected only a few times. The chain employs TRBV19 and TRBJ1-1; 8 bases match TRBD1. This CDR3 has 14 residues. The germline V gene has CDR1 LNHDA and CDR2 SQIVND (reference sequence). V shed 5 bases, J shed 5 bases, and the junction held 7 bases outside the gene matches. The CDR3 DNA is TGTGCCAGTAGTGTTCGACAGGGGAAAACTGAAGCTTTCTTT. Translation: CASSVRQGKTEAFF.

This clone has at least ten counts. The chain uses TRBV18 and TRBJ1-1; D is ambiguous. The V and J ends lost 0 bases and 1 base respectively, with 9 bases between them. The CDR3 extends over 15 amino acids. Germline-derived CDR1 and CDR2 are KGHSH and LQKENI. The CDR3 nucleotides are TGTGCCAGCTCACCACCGGGAGGGAGGAACACTGAAGCTTTCTTT. Protein sequence: CASSPPGGRNTEAFF.

There are many counts of this clone. This chain uses TRBV2 with TRBJ2-3, with D unresolved. CDR1 is SNHLY, CDR2 FYNNEI, per germline. Trimming removed 8 bases at V and 2 bases at J, with 11 bases between. CDR3 size: 13 residues. In nucleotides, the CDR3 is TGTGCCAGCTTGAAGTTAGACACAGATACGCAGTATTTT. The encoded protein is CASLKLDTDTQYF.

The chain carries TRBV5-6 and TRBJ1-3; D remains ambiguous. The germline V gene has CDR1 SGHDT and CDR2 YYEEEE. Trimming shortened V by 2 bases and J by 2 bases, and 11 bases separated the two germline ends. CDR3 size: 15 residues. In nucleotides, the CDR3 is TGTGCCAGCAGCTTCGGGAGAGTTCCTGGAAACACCATATATTTT. Protein sequence: CASSFGRVPGNTIYF.

This chain links TRBV7-2 with TRBJ2-2; no clear D. CDR1 and CDR2 (germline): SGHTA, FQGNSA. The CDR3 runs to 13 residues. With 0 bases removed from V and 7 bases from J, the gap between germline ends came to 6 bases. The CDR3 DNA reads as TGTGCCAGCAGCTTAGCGGTGGACGGGGAGCTGTTTTTT. It encodes CASSLAVDGELFF.

V and J are TRBV9 and TRBJ1-2; the D gene is possibly TRBD1 (5 bases). The germline V and J ends were trimmed by 3 bases and 4 bases, with 13 bases remaining between them. The CDR3 totals 14 residues. Germline V lookup: CDR1 SGDLS, CDR2 YYNGEE. CDR3 nucleotides: TGTGCCAGCAGCGCTGGGGGGAGTTTCTATGGCTACACCTTC. It codes for CASSAGGSFYGYTF. Full variable domain (remainder filled in from reference TRBV9 and TRBJ1-2): DSGVTQTPKHLITATGQRVTLRCSPRSGDLSVYWYQQSLDQGLQFLIQYYNGEERAKGNILERFSAQQFPDLHSELNLSSLELGDSALYFCASSAGGSFYGYTFGSGTRLTVV.

In this sample, this clone turned up once. The J gene is TRBJ2-3, the V gene TRBV7-2; D is perhaps TRBD1 or TRBD2 (6 bases each). This CDR3 is 14 amino acids long. V shed 3 bases and J shed 5 bases, with 12 bases lying between them. Germline CDR1 is SGHTA and CDR2 is FQGNSA. Written as DNA, the CDR3 is TGTGCCAGCAGCTTGGGGGGCGCGGGAGATACGCAGTATTTT. Its translation is CASSLGGAGDTQYF. Full variable domain (remainder filled in from reference TRBV7-2 and TRBJ2-3): GAGVSQSPSNKVTEKGKDVELRCDPISGHTALYWYRQSLGQGLEFLIYFQGNSAPDKSGLPSDRFSAERTGGSVSTLTIQRTQQEDSAVYLCASSLGGAGDTQYFGPGTRLTVL.

This clone was observed a few times. The gene calls are TRBV9 and TRBJ1-2, with unresolved D. Germline CDR1 reads SGDLS; CDR2 reads YYNGEE. V dropped 6 bases and J dropped 3 bases, with 12 bases sitting between them. The CDR3 runs 13 residues. The CDR3 DNA sequence: TGTGCCAGCACCGGCCGGTGGGACTATGGCTACACCTTC. Its protein is CASTGRWDYGYTF.

The chain employs TRBV18 and TRBJ2-7; 11 nucleotides align to TRBD2. V dropped 3 bases and J dropped 6; count of bases not matched to a gene: 7. Per germline, CDR1 KGHSH and CDR2 LQKENI. This CDR3 has 15 residues. The CDR3 loop is CASSPGLAGLGEQYF. Written as DNA, the CDR3 is TGTGCCAGCTCACCTGGACTAGCGGGCCTGGGCGAGCAGTACTTC.